The subject of this entry is one T cell receptor (beta chain). Its antigen remains unknown. These data belong to a study of cytomegalovirus exposure and HLA in healthy donors. Turning to the study itself: The approximately 130 validation repertoires matched the approximately 670 first-cohort repertoires in platform, a later analysis reported.

The donors were part of the validation cohort of 120 subjects. That cohort was separate from the first cohort, which comprised 670 or so subjects. Method: immunoSEQ multiplex PCR; TCRdb's copy keeps in-frame clones and lacks some. Of tens of thousands of clones in the sample, roughly 85% were seen once. Study-wide results and limits: TCR sequences were mostly rare, though some public TCRs occurred in many donors. Cytomegalovirus-associated TCR beta chains were listed, numbering roughly 150.

The receptor's source is a woman in her 30s in good health and CMV-seronegative. The sequencing sample was made of PBMCs.

CDR3 residues: CASSPIGQGNEKLFF. The CDR3 coding sequence is TGTGCCAGCAGCCCCATCGGACAGGGTAATGAAAAACTGTTTTTT. V is TRBV5-4 and J is TRBJ1-4; 8 bases match TRBD1. The CDR3 contains 15 residues. In germline, CDR1 is SGHNT, CDR2 YYREEE (reference sequence). Trimming took 4 bases from V and 4 from J; bases not matched to a gene: 6.